Listed below are T cell receptor beta chains from one sample, sequenced in a study of blood T cell repertoires in COVID-19. Libraries were prepared by immunoSEQ multiplex PCR; TCRdb keeps only in-frame clonotypes and omits some of them. In the table there are roughly 290,000 clones, 80% to 95% of which are singletons. Material for sequencing was peripheral blood. The receptors stem from a woman aged 25 to 39 with COVID-19, enrolled during active disease. CDR3s include the opening cysteine and the closing phenylalanine or tryptophan. D genes are given only for firm matches. Part of the rows lack a size; the others show once, few, many or a class for expanded clones.

D gene | J gene | V gene | clone size | CDR3 protein | CDR3 DNA
TRBD1 | TRBJ1-1 | TRBV28 | NA | CASRLRLTGRTEAFF | TGTGCCAGCAGATTGAGATTGACAGGGCGGACTGAAGCTTTCTTT
NA | TRBJ2-5 | TRBV29-1 | once | CSVDGQSNGETQYF | TGCAGCGTTGACGGACAGTCTAATGGAGAGACCCAGTACTTC
NA | TRBJ1-1 | TRBV5-6 | NA | CASSLDGYMNTEAFF | TGTGCCAGCAGCTTGGATGGTTACATGAACACTGAAGCTTTCTTT
TRBD1 | TRBJ2-7 | TRBV7-2 | once | CASTPTGGGYEQYF | TGTGCCAGTACTCCGACAGGGGGAGGTTACGAGCAGTACTTC
NA | TRBJ1-1 | TRBV5-6 | NA | CASSLPGGRTEAFF | TGTGCCAGCAGCTTGCCGGGGGGAAGGACTGAAGCTTTCTTT
NA | TRBJ1-2 | TRBV15 | NA | CATSSPRTDGYGYTF | TGTGCCACCAGCAGTCCAAGGACAGACGGGTATGGCTACACCTTC
TRBD1 | TRBJ1-6 | TRBV28 | NA | CASSAGTGGRNSPLHF | TGTGCCAGCAGTGCTGGGACAGGGGGCAGGAATTCACCCCTCCACTTT
NA | TRBJ1-6 | TRBV10-2 | few | CASRQGWQGNSPLHF | TGCGCCAGCAGGCAGGGGTGGCAGGGGAATTCACCCCTCCACTTT
TRBD2 | TRBJ2-1 | TRBV19 | NA | CASSALATMSNEQFF | TGTGCCAGTAGTGCACTAGCGACGATGAGCAATGAGCAGTTCTTC
TRBD1 | TRBJ2-3 | TRBV10-3 | NA | CAISGQGPSTDTQYF | TGTGCCATCAGTGGACAGGGTCCTAGCACAGATACGCAGTATTTT
NA | TRBJ2-5 | TRBV2 | NA | CASGSARVETQYF | TGTGCCAGCGGGTCCGCCAGGGTGGAGACCCAGTACTTC
TRBD1 | TRBJ1-4 | TRBV6-6 | NA | CASTATGVREKLFF | TGTGCCAGCACAGCGACAGGGGTGAGGGAAAAACTGTTTTTT
TRBD2 | TRBJ2-3 | TRBV6-6 | NA | CASRPTSGSTDTQYF | TGTGCCAGCAGACCGACTAGCGGGAGCACAGATACGCAGTATTTT
NA | TRBJ1-1 | TRBV5-6 | NA | CASSLVRGLYTEAFF | TGTGCCAGCAGCTTGGTAAGGGGTTTGTACACTGAAGCTTTCTTT
TRBD2 | TRBJ2-7 | TRBV7-2 | NA | CASSLVGQQFGAGGEQYF | TGTGCCAGCAGCTTAGTTGGTCAGCAGTTTGGCGCGGGAGGCGAGCAGTACTTC
NA | TRBJ1-2 | TRBV9 | once | CASGAGTYGYTF | TGTGCCAGCGGAGCCGGGACATATGGCTACACCTTC
NA | TRBJ1-5 | TRBV5-5 | few | CASSLSPGPQPQHF | TGTGCCAGCAGCTTGAGTCCAGGGCCTCAGCCCCAGCATTTT
NA | TRBJ1-2 | TRBV5-5 | NA | CASRDLGGFYGYTF | TGTGCCAGCCGCGACCTTGGGGGGTTTTATGGCTACACCTTC
TRBD2 | TRBJ2-6 | TRBV5-4 | NA | CASSGPGLGRLLRANVLTF | TGTGCCAGCAGCGGGCCGGGACTAGGGCGTTTATTGAGGGCCAACGTCCTGACTTTC
TRBD2 | TRBJ2-1 | TRBV9 | NA | CASSVSLAGGPISKNEQFF | TGTGCCAGCAGCGTATCCCTAGCGGGAGGGCCGATAAGTAAAAATGAGCAGTTCTTC
NA | TRBJ2-1 | TRBV18 | NA | CASSPNGQGSYNEQFF | TGTGCCAGCTCACCAAACGGCCAGGGGTCCTACAATGAGCAGTTCTTC
TRBD1 | TRBJ1-1 | TRBV2 | NA | CASSKDRVTEAFF | TGTGCCAGCAGCAAAGACAGGGTTACTGAAGCTTTCTTT
NA | TRBJ1-6 | TRBV2 | NA | CASSPKGNSPLHF | TGTGCCAGCAGCCCGAAGGGGAATTCACCCCTCCACTTT
TRBD2 | TRBJ2-5 | TRBV24-1 | NA | CATSGAGGRGYQETQYF | TGTGCCACCAGTGGAGCGGGAGGGAGGGGGTACCAAGAGACCCAGTACTTC
NA | TRBJ2-7 | TRBV19 | NA | CASSIEWEAYEQYF | TGTGCCAGTAGTATAGAGTGGGAGGCCTACGAGCAGTACTTC
TRBD1 | TRBJ2-7 | TRBV5-1 | NA | CASSRTGDYEQYF | TGCGCCAGCAGTCGGACAGGGGACTACGAGCAGTACTTC
NA | TRBJ1-1 | TRBV28 | NA | CASTPLGVEGTEAFF | TGTGCCAGCACCCCTCTCGGGGTGGAGGGCACTGAAGCTTTCTTT
NA | TRBJ1-6 | TRBV2 | NA | CASIGDPVTYNSPLHF | TGTGCCAGCATTGGAGACCCGGTCACCTATAATTCACCCCTCCACTTT
TRBD2 | TRBJ2-1 | TRBV3-1/TRBV3-2 | NA | CASSPIRSGPTYNEQFF | TGTGCCAGCAGCCCGATTCGTAGCGGGCCTACCTACAATGAGCAGTTCTTC
TRBD2 | TRBJ2-3 | TRBV5-4 | NA | CASSLSGTPDTQYF | TGTGCCAGCAGCCTTAGCGGGACCCCAGATACGCAGTATTTT
TRBD2 | TRBJ2-2 | TRBV10-3 | NA | CAISQREDTGELFF | TGTGCCATCTCCCAGCGGGAGGATACCGGGGAGCTGTTTTTT
NA | TRBJ1-4 | TRBV18 | NA | CASSPAGESEKLFF | TGTGCCAGCTCACCAGCTGGGGAGAGTGAAAAACTGTTTTTT
TRBD2 | TRBJ2-1 | TRBV14 | NA | CASSQGSGRIGEQFF | TGTGCCAGCAGCCAGGGTAGCGGGAGGATTGGTGAGCAGTTCTTC
TRBD2 | TRBJ2-3 | TRBV6-1 | NA | CASRGLVLDTQYF | TGTGCCAGCAGGGGACTAGTTTTAGATACGCAGTATTTT
NA | TRBJ2-3 | TRBV2 | NA | CASSDSGDTQYF | TGTGCCAGCAGTGATTCCGGAGATACGCAGTATTTT
NA | TRBJ2-4 | TRBV19 | NA | CASRAGANIQYF | TGTGCCAGTAGGGCAGGGGCAAACATTCAGTACTTC
TRBD1 | TRBJ2-1 | TRBV7-9 | NA | CASSLGQGNEQFF | TGTGCCAGCAGCTTAGGACAGGGGAATGAGCAGTTCTTC
TRBD1 | TRBJ1-4 | TRBV18 | NA | CASSPGQGSEKLFF | TGTGCCAGCTCACCCGGACAGGGGAGTGAAAAACTGTTTTTT
NA | TRBJ2-2 | TRBV7-2 | NA | CASSEQPTGELFF | TGTGCCAGCAGCGAACAGCCAACCGGGGAGCTGTTTTTT
TRBD1 | TRBJ1-4 | TRBV11-2 | NA | CASSYRDREEKLFF | TGTGCCAGCAGCTACCGGGACAGGGAGGAAAAACTGTTTTTT
TRBD1 | TRBJ2-3 | TRBV10-1 | NA | CASSKGQGGDTQYF | TGCGCCAGCAGTAAAGGACAGGGCGGAGATACGCAGTATTTT
NA | TRBJ2-3 | TRBV5-6 | NA | CASSFSSVTDTQYF | TGTGCCAGCAGCTTTTCTTCTGTCACAGATACGCAGTATTTT
NA | TRBJ2-3 | TRBV6-5 | NA | CASKGGTDTQYF | TGTGCCAGCAAAGGGGGCACAGATACGCAGTATTTT
NA | TRBJ1-6 | TRBV2 | NA | CASRAPGYGQSSYNSPLHF | TGTGCCAGCAGGGCCCCCGGGTACGGCCAAAGCTCCTATAATTCACCCCTCCACTTT
NA | TRBJ2-2 | TRBV14 | NA | CASKGRENTGELFF | TGTGCCAGCAAGGGGCGGGAGAACACCGGGGAGCTGTTTTTT
NA | TRBJ1-1 | TRBV30 | NA | CAWAQSNTEAFF | TGTGCCTGGGCACAGTCGAACACTGAAGCTTTCTTT
NA | TRBJ1-6 | TRBV7-9 | many | CASRPPDSAQLQNSPLHF | TGTGCCAGCAGACCTCCAGACAGCGCCCAATTGCAGAATTCACCCCTCCACTTT
NA | TRBJ1-2 | TRBV5-5 | NA | CASSLVQGVYGYTF | TGTGCCAGCAGCTTGGTACAGGGCGTCTATGGCTACACCTTC
TRBD1 | TRBJ1-1 | TRBV7-8 | NA | CASSSPGQGAPEAFF | TGTGCCAGCAGCTCACCGGGACAGGGGGCGCCTGAAGCTTTCTTT
TRBD1 | TRBJ1-5 | TRBV11-2 | NA | CASSLEGTAYQPQHF | TGTGCCAGCAGCTTAGAAGGGACAGCTTATCAGCCCCAGCATTTT
NA | TRBJ1-5 | TRBV5-6 | NA | CASSLRLEDYQPQHF | TGTGCCAGCAGCTTGCGTCTCGAGGACTATCAGCCCCAGCATTTT
NA | TRBJ2-2 | TRBV4-3 | NA | CASSQEPGRGGELFF | TGCGCCAGCAGCCAAGAGCCGGGGCGGGGCGGGGAGCTGTTTTTT
NA | TRBJ2-7 | TRBV19 | NA | CASSIKGRGSYEQYF | TGTGCCAGTAGTATAAAAGGCAGGGGATCCTACGAGCAGTACTTC
TRBD1 | TRBJ2-7 | TRBV5-1 | NA | CASSLTGASYEQYF | TGCGCCAGCAGCTTGACAGGGGCGTCCTACGAGCAGTACTTC
NA | TRBJ2-3 | TRBV11-2 | NA | CASSSGTGSNTDTQYF | TGTGCCAGCAGCTCCGGAACGGGTTCCAACACAGATACGCAGTATTTT